The 14 T cell receptor beta chains given below trace back to one sample, sequenced in a study of beta chain features in type 1 diabetes. Their cognate antigens are unknown. The study's findings and limits: Shorter TCRB CDR3s, moderately but significantly so, were found in Type 1 diabetes patients in all four CD4+ subsets.

TCRB transcripts that were expressed got sequenced, as all of the isolated RNA had been reverse transcribed. The data were produced by immunoSEQ multiplex PCR, yet TCRdb's version contains in-frame clones alone and is incomplete. The sample includes 150,000 to 200,000 clones, approximately 8.7% seen only once; the top ten take about 0.7%. Sequenced input: central memory CD4+ T cells from blood. Receptor source: a woman aged 25 to 39 with type 1 diabetes.

This clone was seen a handful of times. The CDR3 nucleotides read TGTGCCAGCTCACCAGGGACATTGGACTATGGCTACACCTTC. Encoded protein: CASSPGTLDYGYTF. This chain connects TRBV18 to TRBJ1-2; TRBD1 is a possible D gene (6 bases). The CDR3 is made up of 14 amino acids. Germline CDR1 is KGHSH and CDR2 is LQKENI. V lost 2 bases to trimming and J lost 3 bases, with 10 bases between them.

V is TRBV5-1 and J is TRBJ1-2; the match to TRBD1 covers 9 bases. The CDR3 is 14 amino acids. Per the germline V gene, CDR1 is SGHRS and CDR2 is YFSETQ. J lost 6 bases, V lost 3 bases, and 6 bases had no gene match. CDR3 sequence reads: CASSSGTGSDGYTF. The CDR3 DNA reads as TGCGCCAGCAGCTCCGGGACAGGGTCGGATGGCTACACCTTC.

A few counts support this clone. The chain links TRBV5-6 to TRBJ1-2, with TRBD1 as a possible D gene (5 bases). V lost 4 bases and J 4 bases, leaving 17 bases between the germline ends. The CDR3 runs 15 residues. In germline, CDR1 is SGHDT, CDR2 YYEEEE. CDR3 sequence reads: CASSPGTRGGYGYTF. The CDR3 region has the DNA TGTGCCAGCAGCCCCGGTACGAGGGGAGGCTATGGCTACACCTTC.

In its sample, this clone was seen a few times. The chain carries TRBV5-1 and TRBJ1-1; D is undetermined. The germline CDR1 and CDR2 sequences are SGHRS and YFSETQ. The CDR3 has 13 amino acids. V lost 5 bases to trimming and J lost 7 bases, with 15 bases between them. The CDR3 loop is CASSDGRIDEAFF. The CDR3, as DNA: TGCGCCAGCAGTGACGGCAGGATAGATGAAGCTTTCTTT. The complete variable domain, with remaining parts taken from reference TRBV5-1 and TRBJ1-1, reads KAGVTQTPRYLIKTRGQQVTLSCSPISGHRSVSWYQQTPGQGLQFLFEYFSETQRNKGNFPGRFSGRQFSNSRSEMNVSTLELGDSALYLCASSDGRIDEAFFGQGTRLTVV.

The chain is built from TRBV7-8 and TRBJ2-1; weak D call: TRBD2 (5 bases). V was cut by 5 bases and J by 8 bases, with 22 bases left in between. Looked up from germline, CDR1 is SGHVS and CDR2 is FQNEAQ. The CDR3 has 16 amino acids. CDR3 coding DNA: TGTGCCAGCAGCGTGATCTTTGAGGGAGACGGTGATGAGCAGTTCTTC. It specifies CASSVIFEGDGDEQFF.

This clone has only a few counts. The chain uses TRBV6-6 and TRBJ2-7; TRBD2 agrees at 9 bases. Germline V lookup: CDR1 MNHNY, CDR2 SVGAGI (reference sequence). V was clipped by 0 bases and J by 2 bases; unmatched bases: 5. CDR3 length: 16 amino acids. The CDR3 nucleotides read TGTGCCAGCAGTTACTCGCTGACTAGCGGAACCTACGAGCAGTACTTC. Its translation: CASSYSLTSGTYEQYF.

This clone has a handful of counts. This chain uses TRBV4-2 with TRBJ2-7; TRBD1 is a possible D gene (5 bases). Germline V lookup: CDR1 LGHNA, CDR2 YNFKEQ. The CDR3 consists of 14 residues. V dropped 3 bases and J dropped 2 bases, with 11 bases sitting between them. The CDR3 is CASSHQDRTYEQYF. In DNA, the CDR3 is TGTGCCAGCAGCCATCAAGACAGAACCTACGAGCAGTACTTC.

The rearrangement joins TRBV27 to TRBJ2-5, with a weak D call TRBD1 (5 bases). The ends were cut back, 3 bases at V and 5 bases at J, with 13 bases in the middle. Per germline, CDR1 MNHEY and CDR2 SMNVEV (reference sequence). The CDR3 extends over 14 amino acids. CDR3 in amino acids: CASSLGQFRETQYF. In nucleotides, the CDR3 is TGTGCCAGCAGTTTGGGGCAGTTCCGCGAGACCCAGTACTTC.

This clone was counted only a few times. This chain connects TRBV30 to TRBJ2-7; 8 nucleotides align to TRBD2. Per germline, CDR1 GTSNPN and CDR2 SVGIG (reference sequence). CDR3 length: 14 amino acids. After removal of 3 bases from V and 5 bases from J, the junction contained 9 bases not matched to a gene. The CDR3 here is CAWSRGLDGDEQYF. CDR3 nucleotides: TGTGCCTGGAGCCGGGGACTAGACGGGGACGAGCAGTACTTC. Looking up the rest from reference TRBV30 and TRBJ2-7 gives the full variable domain: SQTIHQWPATLVQPVGSPLSLECTVEGTSNPNLYWYRQAAGRGLQLLFYSVGIGQISSEVPQNLSASRPQDRQFILSSKKLLLSDSGFYLCAWSRGLDGDEQYFGPGTRLTVT.

V and J are TRBV11-2 and TRBJ1-2; 8 nucleotides align to TRBD1. Germline assignment: CDR1 SGHAT and CDR2 FQNNGV. Unmatched junction bases numbered 8, after V lost 5 bases and J lost 6 bases. This CDR3 comprises 14 residues. CDR3 residues: CASSPGQGKHGYTF. DNA of the CDR3: TGTGCCAGCAGCCCCGGACAGGGAAAGCATGGCTACACCTTC.

This clone turned up a few times. The chain uses TRBV6-1 and TRBJ1-2; 7 nucleotides align to TRBD1. Trimming removed 7 bases from V and 2 bases from J; junction bases left unmatched: 10. CDR3 size: 15 residues. CDR1 is MNHNS and CDR2 is SASEGT in the germline V gene. The CDR3, as DNA: TGTGCCAGCACTCGGACAGGACAAAGGAACTATGGCTACACCTTC. This encodes CASTRTGQRNYGYTF.

Only a few counts were recorded for this clone. The rearrangement joins TRBV4-2 to TRBJ2-7, with 7 bases lining up with TRBD2. The V segment lost 0 bases and the J segment 7 bases; nucleotides outside the gene matches: 12. Germline CDR1 LGHNA, CDR2 YNFKEQ. This CDR3 comprises 16 residues. The CDR3: CASSQDPGGLSGEQYF. The CDR3 DNA is TGTGCCAGCAGCCAAGATCCCGGGGGGTTGTCGGGGGAGCAGTACTTC.

This clone has a handful of counts. The CDR3 sequence is CASSEGTVSYGYTF. The DNA of the CDR3 is TGTGCCAGCAGTGAAGGGACAGTTTCCTATGGCTACACCTTC. This chain connects TRBV2 to TRBJ1-2; TRBD1 is a possible D gene (6 bases). This CDR3 has 14 amino acids. Per germline, CDR1 SNHLY and CDR2 FYNNEI. Trimming shortened V by 1 base and J by 4 bases, and 10 bases separated the two germline ends.

The chain has TRBV5-1 and TRBJ2-7, with a possible D match to TRBD2 (6 bases). This CDR3 region has 15 residues. Trimming took 4 bases from V and 0 from J, leaving 14 bases between them. From germline, CDR1 is SGHRS and CDR2 YFSETQ. The CDR3 region is CASSDLGLSSYEQYF. The DNA for the CDR3 is TGCGCCAGCAGCGACCTGGGACTGAGCTCCTACGAGCAGTACTTC.